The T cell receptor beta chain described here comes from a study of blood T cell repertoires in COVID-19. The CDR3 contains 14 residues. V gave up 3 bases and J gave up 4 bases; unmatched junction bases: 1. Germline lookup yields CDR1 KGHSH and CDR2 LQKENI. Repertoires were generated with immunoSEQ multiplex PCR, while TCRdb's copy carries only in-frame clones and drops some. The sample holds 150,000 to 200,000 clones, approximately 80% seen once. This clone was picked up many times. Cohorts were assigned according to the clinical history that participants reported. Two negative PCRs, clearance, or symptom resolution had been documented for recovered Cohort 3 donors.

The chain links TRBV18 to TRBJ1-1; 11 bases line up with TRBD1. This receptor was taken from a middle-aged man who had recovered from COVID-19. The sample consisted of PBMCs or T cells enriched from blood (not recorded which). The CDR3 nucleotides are TGTGCCAGCTCACCCGGGACAGGGGGCACTGAAGCTTTCTTT. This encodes CASSPGTGGTEAFF.